A selection of T cell receptor beta chains follows, all from one sample in a study of T-cell memory formation after mild COVID-19. TCRdb analysed the 5' RACE reads with MiXCR anew, one entry per CDR3 protein. Counted here are approximately 240,000 distinct CDR3 sequences, about a sixth occurring once; the ten biggest clones make up around 3.8%. Sequenced: PBMCs or a T cell subset sorted from them (not recorded which). The origin of the receptors is a young man who had mild COVID-19 (a few samples of this study predate the infection). Cell type and time point are not known. The CDR3 runs from the conserved cysteine through the conserved F or W. The order of the fields is V gene, clone size, J gene, D gene, CDR3 DNA, CDR3 protein. A D gene is named only where the DNA matches it firmly. Clone size, where shown, is once, few, many, or a class for clones that have expanded.

V: TRBV7-9; size: few; J: TRBJ2-5; D: -; DNA: TGTGCCAGCAGCTTAGAGGTCGGGGGCCAAGAGACCCAGTACTTC; CDR3: CASSLEVGGQETQYF
V: TRBV10-3; size: -; J: TRBJ2-2; D: -; DNA: TGTGCCATCAGTGCGGGGGGCAGGAGCACCGGGGAGCTGTTTTTT; CDR3: CAISAGGRSTGELFF
V: TRBV5-1; size: few; J: TRBJ2-7; D: TRBD2; DNA: TGCGCCAGCAGCGCCCGCGGGGGACCCTACGAGCAGTACTTC; CDR3: CASSARGGPYEQYF
V: TRBV19; size: -; J: TRBJ2-3; D: -; DNA: TGTGCCAGTAGTATAAGTAGAGGGACAGATACGCAGTATTTT; CDR3: CASSISRGTDTQYF
V: TRBV15; size: once; J: TRBJ1-1; D: -; DNA: TGTGCCACCAGTAGAGATTTAGGCACTGAAGCTTTCTTT; CDR3: CATSRDLGTEAFF
V: TRBV5-1; size: many; J: TRBJ2-3; D: -; DNA: TGCGCCAGCAGCTTCGGGCAGGGAGGCACAGATACGCAGTATTTT; CDR3: CASSFGQGGTDTQYF
V: TRBV3-1; size: -; J: TRBJ1-1; D: -; DNA: TGTGCCAGCAGCCAAATAGGGGCGCAGACTGAAGCTTTCTTT; CDR3: CASSQIGAQTEAFF
V: TRBV5-6; size: -; J: TRBJ2-5; D: TRBD2; DNA: TGTGCCAGCAGCCAGACTAGCGGGGCAGAGACCCAGTACTTC; CDR3: CASSQTSGAETQYF
V: TRBV3-1; size: many; J: TRBJ2-1; D: -; DNA: TGTGCCAGCAGCCAATTCCTGGGAGTCGAGCAGTTCTTC; CDR3: CASSQFLGVEQFF
V: TRBV10-3; size: -; J: TRBJ2-1; D: -; DNA: TGTGCCATCAGGCCCTTTGGGGCGGGGTACAATGAGCAGTTCTTC; CDR3: CAIRPFGAGYNEQFF
V: TRBV6-5; size: many; J: TRBJ2-7; D: -; DNA: TGTGCCAGCAGTTACTCTTCCGGCGGCTCCTACGAGCAGTACTTC; CDR3: CASSYSSGGSYEQYF
V: TRBV5-1; size: -; J: TRBJ2-5; D: TRBD2; DNA: TGCGCCAGCAGCTTGGCAACGGGGGGCCAAGAGACCCAGTACTTC; CDR3: CASSLATGGQETQYF
V: TRBV12-3/TRBV12-4; size: many; J: TRBJ1-3; D: TRBD1; DNA: TGTGCCAGCAGTCCAACAGGGGGCGGAAACACCATATATTTT; CDR3: CASSPTGGGNTIYF
V: TRBV20-1; size: -; J: TRBJ2-3; D: TRBD2; DNA: TGCAGAGCTAGACGGTTAGCGGGGGGGCCAGATACGCAGTATTTT; CDR3: CRARRLAGGPDTQYF
V: TRBV20-1; size: many; J: TRBJ2-4; D: -; DNA: TGCAGTGCCCAATCGGGCAGTTCAACGGACATTCAGTACTTC; CDR3: CSAQSGSSTDIQYF
V: TRBV20-1; size: few; J: TRBJ2-5; D: TRBD2; DNA: TGCAGTGCTAGTCCCCGCGTAGCGGGGAAAGAGACCCAGTACTTC; CDR3: CSASPRVAGKETQYF
V: TRBV20-1; size: -; J: TRBJ2-3; D: -; DNA: TGCAGTGCTAAGCTTGCAGATACGCAGTATTTT; CDR3: CSAKLADTQYF
V: TRBV20-1; size: few; J: TRBJ1-1; D: -; DNA: TGCAGTGCTAGAGAAGGGCCCCTGAACACTGAAGCTTTCTTT; CDR3: CSAREGPLNTEAFF
V: TRBV3-1; size: -; J: TRBJ2-3; D: TRBD1; DNA: TGTGCCAGCAGCGGACAGGGAACAACAGATACGCAGTATTTT; CDR3: CASSGQGTTDTQYF
V: TRBV29-1; size: -; J: TRBJ2-1; D: -; DNA: TGCAGCGTCACAATGCACACAGGGTTAAACAATGAGCAGTTCTTC; CDR3: CSVTMHTGLNNEQFF
V: TRBV12-3/TRBV12-4; size: -; J: TRBJ2-4; D: TRBD1; DNA: TGTGCCAGCACCGGGGACAGGGGGAACATTCAGTACTTC; CDR3: CASTGDRGNIQYF
V: TRBV28; size: -; J: TRBJ1-2; D: -; DNA: TGTGCCAGCAACTCGGACTATGGCTACACCTTC; CDR3: CASNSDYGYTF
V: TRBV7-2; size: -; J: TRBJ2-7; D: -; DNA: TGTGCCAGCAGCTTTGACTACGAGCAGTACTTC; CDR3: CASSFDYEQYF
V: TRBV5-1; size: few; J: TRBJ2-3; D: -; DNA: TGCGCCAGCAGCGCCGACAATACAGATACGCAGTATTTT; CDR3: CASSADNTDTQYF
V: TRBV5-1; size: -; J: TRBJ1-2; D: -; DNA: TGCGCCAGCAGCTTGGTCACCGGGACACCCCATGGCTACACCTTC; CDR3: CASSLVTGTPHGYTF
V: TRBV24-1; size: few; J: TRBJ2-3; D: TRBD2; DNA: TGTGCCACCAGTAGCAGCGGGGGGAAGGATACGCAGTATTTT; CDR3: CATSSSGGKDTQYF
V: TRBV6-5; size: -; J: TRBJ1-4; D: -; DNA: TGTGCCAGCAGTGGGGGTGGGGAAAAACTGTTTTTT; CDR3: CASSGGGEKLFF
V: TRBV7-2; size: -; J: TRBJ2-3; D: -; DNA: TGTGCCAGCAGCTCCGGACTAATGAGGGATACGCAGTATTTT; CDR3: CASSSGLMRDTQYF
V: TRBV4-3; size: few; J: TRBJ1-1; D: -; DNA: TGCGCCAGCAGCCGGCTCCCGCCTGGAAGGGATGAAGCTTTCTTT; CDR3: CASSRLPPGRDEAFF
V: TRBV27; size: few; J: TRBJ2-5; D: -; DNA: TGTGCCAGCAGTTTTCTCGTAGGGGGAGAGACCCAGTACTTC; CDR3: CASSFLVGGETQYF
V: TRBV12-3/TRBV12-4; size: -; J: TRBJ2-2; D: TRBD2; DNA: TGTGCCAGCTCGCAGCGGGGGGACACCGGGGAGCTGTTTTTT; CDR3: CASSQRGDTGELFF
V: TRBV5-1; size: few; J: TRBJ2-3; D: -; DNA: TGCGCCAGCAGCCCCTCCTTCGAGTCAGATACGCAGTATTTT; CDR3: CASSPSFESDTQYF
V: TRBV7-2; size: -; J: TRBJ2-5; D: TRBD2; DNA: TGTGCCAGCAGCTTGACCCAAGCGGGGGGGCCCGAGACCCAGTACTTC; CDR3: CASSLTQAGGPETQYF
V: TRBV5-4; size: -; J: TRBJ2-5; D: -; DNA: TGTGCCAGCAGCTACCGACAACGGGAGACCCAGTACTTC; CDR3: CASSYRQRETQYF
V: TRBV7-2; size: -; J: TRBJ2-3; D: -; DNA: TGTGCCAGCAGCCCCCGACGGATTAGGGATACGCAGTATTTT; CDR3: CASSPRRIRDTQYF
V: TRBV4-2; size: many; J: TRBJ2-3; D: -; DNA: TGTGCCAGCAACGCAGGCCCCCAAGATACGCAGTATTTT; CDR3: CASNAGPQDTQYF
V: TRBV6-6; size: -; J: TRBJ1-2; D: -; DNA: TGTGCCAGCAGGGACGGGGGGAGCTATGGCTACACCTTC; CDR3: CASRDGGSYGYTF
V: TRBV7-6; size: -; J: TRBJ2-1; D: -; DNA: TGTGCCAGCAGCTTTTCGGGACTCCTGAGCTCCTACAATGAGCAGTTCTTC; CDR3: CASSFSGLLSSYNEQFF
V: TRBV28; size: few; J: TRBJ1-1; D: -; DNA: TGTGCCAGTGGGGGGTTTTGGACTGAAGCTTTCTTT; CDR3: CASGGFWTEAFF
V: TRBV7-2; size: -; J: TRBJ1-2; D: -; DNA: TGTGCCAGCAGCTTTTTTCCAGGACACAGGGAGCGGGACTATGGCTACACCTTC; CDR3: CASSFFPGHRERDYGYTF
V: TRBV29-1; size: -; J: TRBJ1-6; D: -; DNA: TGCAGCGTTAGGATCGGACGCCCCAATTCACCCCTCCACTTT; CDR3: CSVRIGRPNSPLHF
V: TRBV28; size: many; J: TRBJ2-2; D: -; DNA: TGTGCCAGCAGTTTCTCGAACACCGGGGAGCTGTTTTTT; CDR3: CASSFSNTGELFF
V: TRBV7-9; size: few; J: TRBJ1-2; D: -; DNA: TGTGCCAGCTTTAGAGGGGGGCGTGGCTACACCTTC; CDR3: CASFRGGRGYTF
V: TRBV3-1; size: many; J: TRBJ2-7; D: TRBD1; DNA: TGTGCCAGCAGCCAAGTAAGACAGGGCGAGCAGTACTTC; CDR3: CASSQVRQGEQYF
V: TRBV5-1; size: -; J: TRBJ1-5; D: -; DNA: TGCGCCAGCAGCTTGGGTCAATCGGGTCAGCCCCAGCATTTT; CDR3: CASSLGQSGQPQHF
V: TRBV4-1; size: -; J: TRBJ1-2; D: -; DNA: TGCGCCAGCAGCCAAGATGGGGGGTCTAACTATGGCTACACCTTC; CDR3: CASSQDGGSNYGYTF
V: TRBV12-3/TRBV12-4; size: -; J: TRBJ1-1; D: TRBD1; DNA: TGTGCCAGCAGCCCAGGGGGGGGGGAAGCTTTCTTT; CDR3: CASSPGGGEAFF
V: TRBV5-1; size: few; J: TRBJ1-6; D: -; DNA: TGCGCCAGCAGCAGTTCGCCAGGCTATAATTCACCCCTCCACTTT; CDR3: CASSSSPGYNSPLHF
V: TRBV6-1; size: -; J: TRBJ2-7; D: TRBD2; DNA: TGTGCCAGCACATGGGGGGGAGGCTACGAGCAGTACTTC; CDR3: CASTWGGGYEQYF
V: TRBV7-9; size: -; J: TRBJ1-3; D: -; DNA: TGTGCCAGCAGGGGAGTAGGGGATCCTGGAAACACCATATATTTT; CDR3: CASRGVGDPGNTIYF